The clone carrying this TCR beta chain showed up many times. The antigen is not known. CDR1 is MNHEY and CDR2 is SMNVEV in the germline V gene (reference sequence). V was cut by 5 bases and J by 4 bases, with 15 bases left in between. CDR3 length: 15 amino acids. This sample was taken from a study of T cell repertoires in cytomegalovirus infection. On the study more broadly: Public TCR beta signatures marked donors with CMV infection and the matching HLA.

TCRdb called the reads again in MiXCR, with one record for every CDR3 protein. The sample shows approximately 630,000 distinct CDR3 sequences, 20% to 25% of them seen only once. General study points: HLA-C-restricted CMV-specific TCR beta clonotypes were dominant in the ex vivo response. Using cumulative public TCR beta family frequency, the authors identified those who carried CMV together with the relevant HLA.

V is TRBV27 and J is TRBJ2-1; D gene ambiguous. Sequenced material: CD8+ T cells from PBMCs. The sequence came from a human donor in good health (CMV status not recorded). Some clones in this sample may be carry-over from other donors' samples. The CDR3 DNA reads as TGTGCCAGCAGTCCCGACTTATCCTCGTACAATGAGCAGTTCTTC. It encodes CASSPDLSSYNEQFF.